Below, 30 T cell receptor beta chains from the same sample are listed, as sequenced in a study of cytomegalovirus exposure and HLA in healthy donors. It was with 60 Vbeta and 13 Jbeta primers that the PCR ran. Method: immunoSEQ multiplex PCR; TCRdb's copy keeps in-frame clones and lacks some. The table has 150,000 to 200,000 clones, 60% to 80% seen once. Sequenced: PBMCs. The receptors were gathered from a male donor in good health and CMV-seronegative.

The chain joins TRBV5-4 to TRBJ2-3; 10 positions agree with TRBD2. Germline V gene data show CDR1 as SGHNT and CDR2 as YYREEE (reference sequence). CDR3 length: 18 amino acids. The V segment lost 1 base and the J segment 6 bases; nucleotides outside the gene matches: 14. The CDR3 is CASSLTLQGAGGFDTQYF. The CDR3 DNA follows: TGTGCCAGCAGCTTGACCCTGCAGGGAGCGGGAGGGTTCGATACGCAGTATTTT.

In this sample, this clone turned up a few times. This rearrangement joins TRBV7-3 to TRBJ2-1, with TRBD2 identical over 8 bases. The CDR3 has 20 residues. V was pared by 2 bases and J by 1 base, with 16 bases of the junction left unmatched. Per the germline V gene, CDR1 is SGHTA and CDR2 is FQGTGA. CDR3 region: CASSLSGLALTSGSYNEQFF. CDR3 in DNA: TGTGCCAGCAGCTTATCAGGCCTAGCTCTTACTAGCGGATCCTACAATGAGCAGTTCTTC.

The chain carries TRBV7-2 and TRBJ1-2, with 10 bases identical to TRBD1. Per germline, CDR1 SGHTA and CDR2 FQGNSA. This CDR3 is built from 14 residues. After removal of 7 bases from V and 6 bases from J, the junction contained 8 bases not matched to a gene. CDR3 DNA sequence: TGTGCCAGCACCAATGGGGGACAGGGGCATGGCTACACCTTC. Protein product: CASTNGGQGHGYTF.

A note on this clone: This CDR3 is also generated by other DNA sequences in the sample. V gene TRBV20-1 combines with J gene TRBJ2-5; weak D call: TRBD2 (5 bases). The germline CDR1 and CDR2 sequences are DFQATT and SNEGSKA (reference sequence). The V gene lost 6 bases and the J gene lost 5 bases, with 10 bases spanning the gap. The CDR3 is 11 amino acids. This CDR3 reads CSARTGETQYF. CDR3 DNA sequence: TGCAGTGCAAGGACGGGGGAGACCCAGTACTTC.

The genes are TRBV7-9 and TRBJ2-3; perhaps TRBD1 as D (6 bases). Germline V CDR1 and CDR2: SEHNR, FQNEAQ (reference sequence). The CDR3 length is 15 residues. V was clipped by 4 bases and J by 2 bases, with 13 bases between them. The CDR3 DNA follows: TGTGCCAGCAGCTCCCTAGGGGGATTCACAGATACGCAGTATTTT. This codes for CASSSLGGFTDTQYF.

The chain uses TRBV5-6 and TRBJ2-7, with no clear D. V lost 0 bases to trimming and J lost 0 bases, with 7 bases between them. The CDR3 has 14 amino acids. Germline values: CDR1 SGHDT, CDR2 YYEEEE. The DNA for the CDR3 is TGTGCCAGCAGCTTGGCGGTTAGCTCCTACGAGCAGTACTTC. Protein sequence: CASSLAVSSYEQYF.

This clone was counted between two and nine times. The gene calls are TRBV28 and TRBJ2-7, with 9 bases fitting TRBD2. Per germline, CDR1 MDHEN and CDR2 SYDVKM. Trimming at V came to 1 base and at J to 4 bases, leaving 5 bases not matched to a gene. This CDR3 is built from 15 residues. CDR3 in DNA: TGTGCCAGCAGTTTATTAGGTAGCGGGAGTTACGAGCAGTACTTC. Translating gives CASSLLGSGSYEQYF.

This chain joins TRBV10-3 and TRBJ2-5, with D tentatively TRBD1 (6 bases). The V gene's germline CDR1 is ENHRY and CDR2 SYGVKD. This CDR3 region has 14 residues. Trimming shortened V by 4 bases and J by 4 bases, and 13 bases separated the two germline ends. The DNA of the CDR3 is TGTGCCATCAGTGTTAGTGGGGGCTCAGAGACCCAGTACTTC. Protein sequence: CAISVSGGSETQYF.

The chain has TRBV4-1 and TRBJ1-5; a weak D match, TRBD1 (5 bases). Trimming stripped 3 bases from V and 4 bases from J, with 13 bases between. This CDR3 contains 15 residues. CDR1 is MGHRA, CDR2 YSYEKL, per germline. The CDR3 DNA is TGCGCCAGCAGCCAGGGGGGGGAAGAAAATCAGCCCCAGCATTTT. It codes for CASSQGGEENQPQHF.

This clone was counted a few times. The chain joins TRBV9 to TRBJ2-2; 8 positions agree with TRBD1. There are 15 residues in the CDR3. The germline V gene encodes CDR1 SGDLS and CDR2 YYNGEE. J was trimmed by 4 bases and V by 3 bases; bases with no gene match: 5. The CDR3 loop is CASSGTGSGTGELFF. CDR3 nucleotide sequence: TGTGCCAGCAGCGGGACAGGGTCGGGCACCGGGGAGCTGTTTTTT.

The genes are TRBV5-1 and TRBJ2-7, with TRBD2 identical over 10 bases. Trimming cost V 0 bases and J 2 bases; bases outside gene matches: 2. The CDR3 consists of 15 residues. The V gene's germline CDR1 is SGHRS and CDR2 YFSETQ. The CDR3 sequence: CASSLETSGPYEQYF. In DNA form, the CDR3 reads TGCGCCAGCAGCTTGGAGACTAGCGGGCCCTACGAGCAGTACTTC.

This rearrangement joins TRBV11-1 to TRBJ2-1; 15 bases are shared with TRBD2. The germline CDR1 and CDR2 sequences are SGHAT and FQDESV (reference sequence). The CDR3 totals 16 residues. J lost 9 bases, V lost 5 bases, and 8 bases had no gene match. CDR3 nucleotide sequence: TGTGCCAGCAGCCCCGGACTAGCGGGGGGGATAGGTGAGCAGTTCTTC. This encodes CASSPGLAGGIGEQFF.

V usage is TRBV5-4 and J usage is TRBJ1-2, with 7 positions matching TRBD1. Losses at the gene ends were 4 bases for V and 0 bases for J; bases not matched to a gene: 9. Germline V gene lookup returns CDR1 SGHNT and CDR2 YYREEE (reference sequence). The CDR3 extends over 16 amino acids. The CDR3 loop is CASSPSSGTANYGYTF. The CDR3 DNA reads TGTGCCAGCAGCCCTTCCTCCGGGACAGCTAACTATGGCTACACCTTC.

This chain joins TRBV10-3 and TRBJ1-5; 7 bases map to TRBD1. V was pared by 7 bases and J by 7 bases, with 7 bases of the junction left unmatched. The CDR3 extends over 13 amino acids. Germline V gives CDR1 ENHRY, CDR2 SYGVKD. CDR3 sequence reads: CAITQGDGQPQHF. CDR3 nucleotides: TGTGCCATCACCCAGGGGGACGGGCAGCCCCAGCATTTT.

J is TRBJ2-6 and V is TRBV27; D remains unclear. V was pared by 8 bases and J by 1 base, with 6 bases between. CDR1 and CDR2 (germline): MNHEY, SMNVEV (reference sequence). The length of the CDR3 is 13 residues. The CDR3 is CASCYSGANVLTF. In DNA, the CDR3 is TGTGCCAGCTGCTATTCTGGGGCCAACGTCCTGACTTTC.

This clone was observed a single time. This chain links TRBV4-3 with TRBJ1-2; maybe TRBD1 (6 bases). Germline loops: CDR1 LGHNA, CDR2 YSLEER. The CDR3 length is 15 residues. Trimming removed 4 bases at V and 4 bases at J, with 16 bases between. The CDR3 nucleotides read TGCGCCAGCAGCCCAGCTTCCGGGACACGCTATGGCTACACCTTC. Translation gives CASSPASGTRYGYTF.

V and J are TRBV4-1 and TRBJ2-6; D not resolved. Per the germline V gene, CDR1 is MGHRA and CDR2 is YSYEKL. V lost 0 bases, J lost 0 bases, and 3 bases lay in between. This CDR3 contains 15 residues. CDR3 residues: CASSQDSSGANVLTF. DNA of the CDR3: TGCGCCAGCAGCCAAGACAGCTCTGGGGCCAACGTCCTGACTTTC.

This rearrangement joins TRBV6-1 to TRBJ2-3; D unclear. The CDR3 consists of 12 residues. V was shortened by 1 base and J by 10 bases, with 9 bases between the two germline ends. From germline, CDR1 is MNHNS and CDR2 SASEGT. CDR3 protein: CASSEVRASQYF. In nucleotides, the CDR3 is TGTGCCAGCAGTGAAGTCCGAGCTTCGCAGTATTTT.

The chain employs TRBV7-2 and TRBJ2-5; 7 bases line up with TRBD1. V shed 5 bases, J shed 2 bases, and the junction held 8 bases outside the gene matches. CDR1 and CDR2 from the germline V gene are SGHTA and FQGNSA. The CDR3 is 15 residues long. CDR3 in DNA: TGTGCCAGCAGCCCAGGGACAGAGCTACAAGAGACCCAGTACTTC. This translates into CASSPGTELQETQYF.

The rearrangement links TRBV15 to TRBJ2-2, with D perhaps matching TRBD2 (5 bases). This CDR3 region has 15 residues. Per germline, CDR1 LNHNV and CDR2 YYDKDF (reference sequence). Trimming shortened V by 0 bases and J by 7 bases, and 12 bases separated the two germline ends. CDR3 sequence (DNA): TGTGCCACCAGCAGAGATGTCGGGGTGGGCGGGGAGCTGTTTTTT. Protein sequence: CATSRDVGVGGELFF.

The chain is built from TRBV7-2 and TRBJ2-2; perhaps TRBD1 as D (5 bases). The CDR3 consists of 18 residues. Trimming cost V 2 bases and J 6 bases, with 22 bases left between them. Per the germline V gene, CDR1 is SGHTA and CDR2 is FQGNSA. The CDR3 loop is CASSLSLGPGSGSGELFF. The CDR3 DNA sequence: TGTGCCAGCAGCTTAAGTCTCGGCCCGGGTTCAGGGTCCGGGGAGCTGTTTTTT.

The chain's CDR3 is CASSPTSASYNEQFF. Written as DNA, the CDR3 is TGTGCCAGCAGCCCGACTAGCGCCTCCTACAATGAGCAGTTCTTC. The J gene is TRBJ2-1, the V gene TRBV13, with TRBD2 identical over 8 bases. The CDR3 sequence is 15 residues long. V trimming: 5 bases; J trimming: 0 bases; junction bases outside the gene matches: 3. Germline CDR1 is PRHDT and CDR2 is FYEKMQ (reference sequence).

V gene TRBV7-2 combines with J gene TRBJ2-1, with TRBD2 as a possible D gene (5 bases). V gave up 2 bases and J gave up 2 bases, with 10 bases separating them. CDR3 size: 15 residues. Per the germline V gene, CDR1 is SGHTA and CDR2 is FQGNSA. CDR3 bases: TGTGCCAGCAGCTTAAGGAGGACGGCCTACAATGAGCAGTTCTTC. Its protein is CASSLRRTAYNEQFF. Combining the CDR3 with reference TRBV7-2 and TRBJ2-1 gives the whole variable domain GAGVSQSPSNKVTEKGKDVELRCDPISGHTALYWYRQSLGQGLEFLIYFQGNSAPDKSGLPSDRFSAERTGGSVSTLTIQRTQQEDSAVYLCASSLRRTAYNEQFFGPGTRLTVL.

A few counts support this clone. The V gene is TRBV6-5, the J gene TRBJ2-1; no clear D gene. Germline CDR1 is MNHEY and CDR2 is SVGAGI. V lost 2 bases and J 5 bases, leaving 7 bases between the germline ends. This CDR3 is built from 13 residues. The chain's CDR3 is CASSYQENNEQFF. CDR3 in DNA: TGTGCCAGCAGTTACCAGGAAAACAATGAGCAGTTCTTC.

The chain joins TRBV5-1 to TRBJ1-3, with D maybe TRBD1 (5 bases). CDR3 length: 20 amino acids. Germline V gene sequence: CDR1 SGHRS, CDR2 YFSETQ. Trimming removed 0 bases from V and 0 bases from J, with 22 bases in between. CDR3 sequence (DNA): TGCGCCAGCAGCTTGGGGTCTTTTAGATGGCGGGACGCCTCTGGAAACACCATATATTTT. Its translation: CASSLGSFRWRDASGNTIYF.

This clone was detected only a few times. This chain joins TRBV5-1 and TRBJ1-1, with D uncertain. This CDR3 has 14 residues. CDR1 SGHRS and CDR2 YFSETQ come from the germline V gene. Trimming stripped 4 bases from V and 4 bases from J, with 14 bases between. Here the CDR3 DNA reads TGCGCCAGCAGCCTAACGACCCCAGGCACTGAAGCTTTCTTT. Protein product: CASSLTTPGTEAFF.

This clone was seen only once. V is TRBV19 and J is TRBJ2-7, with D possibly matching TRBD2 (6 bases). The CDR3 loop spans 18 amino acids. Germline values: CDR1 LNHDA, CDR2 SQIVND (reference sequence). Trimming shortened V by 1 base and J by 1 base, and 20 bases separated the two germline ends. This CDR3 is CASSIGLFGGANSYEQYF. The CDR3 DNA sequence: TGTGCCAGTAGTATAGGACTATTCGGCGGGGCCAATTCCTACGAGCAGTACTTC. The full variable domain, with the rest looked up from reference TRBV19 and TRBJ2-7, is DGGITQSPKYLFRKEGQNVTLSCEQNLNHDAMYWYRQDPGQGLRLIYYSQIVNDFQKGDIAEGYSVSREKKESFPLTVTSAQKNPTAFYLCASSIGLFGGANSYEQYFGPGTRLTVT.

This chain connects TRBV2 to TRBJ2-5; a possible D gene is TRBD1 (6 bases). There are 13 residues in the CDR3. The ends were cut back, 4 bases at V and 5 bases at J, with 11 bases in the middle. The germline CDR1 and CDR2 sequences are SNHLY and FYNNEI. The CDR3 region has the DNA TGTGCCAGCAGTGGGGACAACGGGGAGACCCAGTACTTC. Residues: CASSGDNGETQYF.

The chain recombines TRBV14 with TRBJ1-1; 10 bases are shared with TRBD1. V was pared by 1 base and J by 1 base, with 3 bases of the junction left unmatched. In germline, CDR1 is SGHDN, CDR2 FVKESK. This CDR3 spans 16 amino acids. The CDR3 sequence is CASSQGQGAWNTEAFF. The CDR3 DNA reads as TGTGCCAGCAGCCAAGGACAGGGGGCTTGGAACACTGAAGCTTTCTTT.

The CDR3 here is CASSSPTRNEQFF. The CDR3 bases are TGTGCCAGCAGTTCGCCGACTAGAAATGAGCAGTTCTTC. This rearrangement joins TRBV28 to TRBJ2-1; D is perhaps TRBD2 (6 bases). CDR1 is MDHEN and CDR2 is SYDVKM in the germline V gene. Trimming shortened V by 4 bases and J by 7 bases, and 11 bases separated the two germline ends. The CDR3 spans 13 residues.